This TCR beta chain was sequenced in a study of T cells in Graves' hyperthyroidism and ophthalmopathy. Overall study results and limits: Blood shared most expanded thyroid clonotypes above 0.001.

TCR beta CDR3 regions were amplified from RNA. Carried out on the TCR CDR3, a first-round RT-PCR used the HTBI primer set. TCRdb redid the calling of the multiplex PCR reads with MiXCR, one entry per CDR3 protein. Counted here are 540,000 or so distinct CDR3 sequences, about 15% occurring once; the ten biggest clones make up around 7.5%. The patients, who ranged from 18 to 65 in age, presented with newly diagnosed hyperthyroidism lasting under 2 months. A patient was excluded if there was uncontrolled infection, other autoimmune disease, pregnancy or lactation. Germline CDR1 MDHEN, CDR2 SYDVKM. The length of the CDR3 is 15 residues. Losses at the gene ends were 7 bases for V and 3 bases for J; bases not matched to a gene: 10. This clonotype was counted at least ten times. Antigen unknown.

This chain joins TRBV28 and TRBJ2-7; 9 nucleotides agree with TRBD1. Material: blood. The TCR sequence derives from a woman aged 25 to 45 with Graves' hyperthyroidism. CDR3 bases: TGTGCCAGCATCGCCCCGGGACAGGGCAACTACGAGCAGTACTTC. Translating gives CASIAPGQGNYEQYF.